The entry below gives a single T cell receptor (beta chain) sequence along with its context. This specimen comes from a study of patients and donors after allogeneic stem cell transplantation. TCRdb analysed the RT-PCR reads with MiXCR anew, one entry per CDR3 protein. The data show about 110,000 distinct CDR3 sequences, with roughly 35% seen just once and around 30% held by the top ten. This CDR3 spans 14 amino acids. The V gene's germline CDR1 is LGHNA and CDR2 YSLEER. V lost 1 base to trimming and J lost 8 bases, with 12 bases between them. The TCR originated in a human donor who was either an allogeneic HSCT recipient or a stem cell or donor lymphocyte infusion donor (not recorded which). It is not recorded whose cells these are; they may come from a transplant donor. Material: blood, either unsorted or a sorted T cell fraction (not recorded which). This chain links TRBV4-3 with TRBJ2-4, with D perhaps given as TRBD1 or TRBD2 (5 bases each). CDR3 sequence: CASSQAVGEYIQYF. CDR3 in DNA: TGCGCCAGCAGCCAAGCGGTGGGGGAGTACATTCAGTACTTC.